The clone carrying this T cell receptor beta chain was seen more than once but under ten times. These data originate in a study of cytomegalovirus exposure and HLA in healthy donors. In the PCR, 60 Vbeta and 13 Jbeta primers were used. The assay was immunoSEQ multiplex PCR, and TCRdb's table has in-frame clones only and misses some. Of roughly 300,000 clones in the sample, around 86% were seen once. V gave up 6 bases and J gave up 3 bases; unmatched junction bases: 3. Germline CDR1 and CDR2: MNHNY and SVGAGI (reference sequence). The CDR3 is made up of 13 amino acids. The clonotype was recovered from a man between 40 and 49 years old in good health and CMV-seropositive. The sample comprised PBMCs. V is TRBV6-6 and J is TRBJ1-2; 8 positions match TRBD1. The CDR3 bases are TGTGCCAGCAGAGAACAGGGGGACTATGGCTACACCTTC. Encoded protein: CASREQGDYGYTF.